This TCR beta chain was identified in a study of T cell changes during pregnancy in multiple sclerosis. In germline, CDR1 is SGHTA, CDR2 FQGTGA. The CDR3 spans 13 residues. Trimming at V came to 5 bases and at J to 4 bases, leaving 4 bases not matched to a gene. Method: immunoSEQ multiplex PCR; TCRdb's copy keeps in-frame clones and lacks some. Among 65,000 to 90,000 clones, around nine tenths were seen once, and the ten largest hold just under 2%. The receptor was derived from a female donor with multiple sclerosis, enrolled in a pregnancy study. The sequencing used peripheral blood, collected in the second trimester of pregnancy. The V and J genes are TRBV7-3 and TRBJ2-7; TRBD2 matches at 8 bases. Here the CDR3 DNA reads TGTGCCAGCAGCGCCAGCGGGAGTTACGAGCAGTACTTC. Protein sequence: CASSASGSYEQYF.